The 22 T cell receptor beta chains reported below all come from one sample, sequenced in a study of blood T cell repertoires in COVID-19. This table comes from immunoSEQ multiplex PCR, and its TCRdb copy is limited to in-frame clones, with some not included. Of some 78,000 clones in the sample, almost 90% were seen once. Sequenced input: peripheral blood. The receptors derive from a woman of 80 years or more with active or convalescent COVID-19.

This clone was detected a few times. The J gene is TRBJ2-1, the V gene TRBV4-1; D is possibly TRBD2 (6 bases). CDR1 and CDR2 from the germline V gene are MGHRA and YSYEKL. CDR3 length equals 16 residues. The V and J ends lost 1 base and 2 bases respectively, with 12 bases between them. CDR3 nucleotides: TGCGCCAGCAGCCAAGTTTCGGGAGTCACCTACAATGAGCAGTTCTTC. It is translated as CASSQVSGVTYNEQFF.

This clone has a single count. Its ends do not fully match the called genes, so a read error is possible. The same CDR3 also results from other DNA sequences found in this sample. The chain employs TRBV18 and TRBJ2-7; 9 bases are shared with TRBD1. This CDR3 is built from 15 residues. The germline CDR1 and CDR2 sequences are KGHSH and LQKENI. CDR3: CASSPDMGQGYEQYF. CDR3 in DNA: TGTGCCAGCTCACCAGACATGGGACAGGGATACGAACAGTACTTC.

This sequence joins TRBV29-1 and TRBJ2-3; 14 bases agree with TRBD2. The germline gives CDR1 SQVTM, CDR2 ANQGSEA. V lost 6 bases to trimming and J lost 0 bases; unmatched junction nucleotides: 2. The CDR3 length is 15 residues. DNA for the CDR3: TGCAGCGTACGACTAGCGGGAGGGAGCACAGATACGCAGTATTTT. Translating it yields CSVRLAGGSTDTQYF.

This clone is a singleton in its sample. The V and J genes are TRBV5-5 and TRBJ2-1; 7 nucleotides align to TRBD1. V was clipped by 4 bases and J by 0 bases; unmatched bases: 4. Germline-derived CDR1 and CDR2 are SGHKS and YYEKEE (reference sequence). The CDR3 loop spans 15 amino acids. CDR3 sequence (DNA): TGTGCCAGCAGCCATACAGGGGACTCCTACAATGAGCAGTTCTTC. Its translation is CASSHTGDSYNEQFF.

The V gene is TRBV11-2, the J gene TRBJ2-5, with TRBD1 matching over 7 bases. V lost 1 base to trimming and J lost 3 bases; unmatched junction nucleotides: 5. The germline V gene has CDR1 SGHAT and CDR2 FQNNGV. This CDR3 is built from 15 residues. The DNA for the CDR3 is TGTGCCAGCAGCTTAGTTGGGACAGCAGAAGAGACCCAGTACTTC. As protein: CASSLVGTAEETQYF.

The CDR3 DNA sequence: TGCAGTGCTAGTTGGCTAGCGGGAGGTTTTAATGAGCAGTTCTTC. Its translation is CSASWLAGGFNEQFF. The chain combines TRBV20-1 with TRBJ2-1, with 11 nucleotides matching TRBD2. The germline gives CDR1 DFQATT, CDR2 SNEGSKA (reference sequence). The CDR3 covers 15 residues. With 3 bases clipped from V and 7 bases from J, the junction kept 8 bases outside the gene matches.

Worth noting for this clone: Other DNA sequences in this specimen translate into the identical CDR3. This chain links TRBV5-1 with TRBJ2-2, with TRBD2 matching 8 bases. Germline CDR1 reads SGHRS; CDR2 reads YFSETQ. The length of the CDR3 is 15 residues. J was trimmed by 4 bases and V by 2 bases; bases with no gene match: 4. CDR3 bases: TGCGCCAGCAGCTTAGATCTAGCGGGCACCGGGGAGCTGTTTTTT. Its protein product is CASSLDLAGTGELFF.

CDR3 amino acids: CASSPSDRDFNTIYF. The CDR3, as DNA: TGTGCCAGCAGTCCTTCCGACAGGGATTTTAACACCATATATTTT. The chain couples TRBV28 to TRBJ1-3; 7 bases match TRBD1. V shed 5 bases and J 7 bases; nucleotides not matched to a gene: 11. The CDR3 covers 15 residues. Per the germline V gene, CDR1 is MDHEN and CDR2 is SYDVKM.

The V and J genes are TRBV27 and TRBJ1-6; D not certain. Germline CDR1 and CDR2: MNHEY and SMNVEV (reference sequence). The CDR3 has 13 residues. Trimming shortened V by 5 bases and J by 13 bases, and 15 bases separated the two germline ends. The CDR3 sequence: CASSLEFHRPLHF. The CDR3 DNA is TGTGCCAGCAGTCTCGAATTCCATCGGCCCCTCCACTTT.

The rearrangement uses TRBV2 and TRBJ2-1; 9 bases map to TRBD2. The CDR3 is 14 amino acids. V dropped 3 bases and J dropped 10; count of bases not matched to a gene: 7. Germline V lookup: CDR1 SNHLY, CDR2 FYNNEI. The CDR3 DNA sequence: TGTGCCAGCAGTGACACTAGCGGGTTGGAAGAGCAGTTCTTC. Translated: CASSDTSGLEEQFF.

The gene calls are TRBV12-3 or TRBV12-4 and TRBJ1-2; no clear D gene. The CDR3 runs to 12 residues. Deletions cut 5 bases from V and 3 bases from J, with 7 bases between. CDR3 coding DNA: TGTGCCAGCAGTACCTCGGACTATGGCTACACCTTC. It specifies CASSTSDYGYTF.

The CDR3 DNA follows: TGTGCCAGCAGCGTAGCTGCCGGGAGTAAGAGAGATACGCAGTATTTT. This codes for CASSVAAGSKRDTQYF. The chain has TRBV9 and TRBJ2-3; D might be TRBD2 (6 bases). CDR3 size: 16 residues. V shed 0 bases and J shed 5 bases, with 16 bases lying between them. Germline-derived CDR1 and CDR2 are SGDLS and YYNGEE.

The chain is built from TRBV11-2 and TRBJ1-1; D might be TRBD1 (5 bases). V was cut by 1 base and J by 1 base, with 7 bases left in between. Per germline, CDR1 SGHAT and CDR2 FQNNGV. The CDR3 is 14 residues long. DNA for the CDR3: TGTGCCAGCAGCTTAGGTGACAGGAACACTGAAGCTTTCTTT. Translation: CASSLGDRNTEAFF.

This chain joins TRBV6-2 or TRBV6-3 and TRBJ2-7, with 13 nucleotides matching TRBD2. Looked up from germline, CDR1 is MNHEY and CDR2 is SVGEGT. This CDR3 region has 17 residues. After removal of 5 bases from V and 5 bases from J, the junction contained 12 bases not matched to a gene. The CDR3 coding sequence is TGTGCCAGCAGTCCACTAGCGGGAGGGCCCCGCTGGGACGAGCAGTACTTC. It translates to CASSPLAGGPRWDEQYF.

The chain has TRBV27 and TRBJ1-6; D is undetermined. The CDR3 extends over 14 amino acids. Between the trimmed V and J ends, which lost 10 bases and 8 bases, there was a span of 18 bases. Looked up from germline, CDR1 is MNHEY and CDR2 is SMNVEV (reference sequence). In DNA form, the CDR3 reads TGTGCCACCAGCCGGGGTTTTGGGTATTCACCCCTCCACTTT. It specifies CATSRGFGYSPLHF.

This sequence joins TRBV25-1 and TRBJ2-3; TRBD1 matches at 10 bases. CDR1 is MGHDK and CDR2 is SYGVNS in the germline V gene. The CDR3 contains 15 residues. Losses at the gene ends were 7 bases for V and 2 bases for J; bases not matched to a gene: 6. The CDR3 coding sequence is TGTGCCAGCAATACCGGGACAGGGGACACAGATACGCAGTATTTT. The encoded protein is CASNTGTGDTDTQYF.

V and J are TRBV5-5 and TRBJ2-1, with TRBD1 as a possible D gene (6 bases). Germline V gene sequence: CDR1 SGHKS, CDR2 YYEKEE (reference sequence). V lost 0 bases, J lost 5 bases, and 15 bases lay in between. The CDR3 runs to 16 residues. The CDR3 DNA is TGTGCCAGCAGCTTGGTCGTAGGGGGAATCAACAATGAGCAGTTCTTC. Protein product: CASSLVVGGINNEQFF.

This clone came up a few times. The V call is TRBV6-5, the J call TRBJ1-6; possible D gene TRBD1, 5 bases. The length of the CDR3 is 14 residues. V lost 4 bases to trimming and J lost 7 bases, with 11 bases between them. Germline CDR1 reads MNHEY; CDR2 reads SVGAGI. In DNA form, the CDR3 reads TGTGCCAGCAGTTCCGGGACTCCCAATTCACCCCTCCACTTT. Protein product: CASSSGTPNSPLHF.

The chain links TRBV5-1 to TRBJ1-2, with 9 positions matching TRBD1. The trim removed 5 bases at V and 3 bases at J, leaving 8 bases unmatched. Germline loops: CDR1 SGHRS, CDR2 YFSETQ. CDR3 length: 15 residues. CDR3 protein: CASSIQGAQDYGYTF. CDR3 in DNA: TGCGCCAGCAGTATACAGGGGGCCCAGGACTATGGCTACACCTTC.

V usage is TRBV9 and J usage is TRBJ1-2, with a tentative D call TRBD1 (6 bases). CDR3 length equals 14 residues. Germline values: CDR1 SGDLS, CDR2 YYNGEE. Deletions cut 3 bases from V and 6 bases from J, with 15 bases between. CDR3 amino acids: CASSDRGGANGYTF. The CDR3 DNA reads TGTGCCAGCAGCGACCGAGGGGGGGCGAATGGCTACACCTTC.

The chain has TRBV19 and TRBJ1-4, with 7 bases aligning to TRBD1. J gave up 5 bases and V 10 bases, and 16 bases lay outside the gene matches. Looked up from germline, CDR1 is LNHDA and CDR2 is SQIVND (reference sequence). This CDR3 has 16 amino acids. CDR3 sequence (DNA): TGTGCCACCTCACCTAAAGGACAGGAAAACAATGAAAAACTGTTTTTT. The encoded protein is CATSPKGQENNEKLFF.

The gene calls are TRBV19 and TRBJ2-1; D may be TRBD1 (5 bases). The CDR3 consists of 12 residues. Trimming stripped 4 bases from V and 13 bases from J, with 14 bases between. In germline, CDR1 is LNHDA, CDR2 SQIVND (reference sequence). CDR3 loop: CASSNPRQPQFF. CDR3 sequence (DNA): TGTGCCAGTAGTAATCCCCGACAGCCCCAGTTCTTC.